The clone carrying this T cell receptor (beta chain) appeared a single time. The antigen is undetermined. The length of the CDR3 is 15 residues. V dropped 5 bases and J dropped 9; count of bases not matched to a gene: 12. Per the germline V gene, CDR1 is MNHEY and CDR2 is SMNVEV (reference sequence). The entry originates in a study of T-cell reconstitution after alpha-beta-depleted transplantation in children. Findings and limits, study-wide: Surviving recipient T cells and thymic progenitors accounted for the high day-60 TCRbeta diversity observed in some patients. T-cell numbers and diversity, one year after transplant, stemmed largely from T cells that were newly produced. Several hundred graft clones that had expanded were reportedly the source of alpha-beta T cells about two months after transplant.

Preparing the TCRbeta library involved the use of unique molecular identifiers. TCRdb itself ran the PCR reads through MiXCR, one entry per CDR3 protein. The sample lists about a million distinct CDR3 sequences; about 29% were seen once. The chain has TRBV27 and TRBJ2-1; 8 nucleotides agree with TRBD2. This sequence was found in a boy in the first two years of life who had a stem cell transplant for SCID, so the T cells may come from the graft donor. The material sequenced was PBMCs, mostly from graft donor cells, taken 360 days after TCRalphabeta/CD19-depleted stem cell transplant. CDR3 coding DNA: TGTGCCAGCAGTCCCCCCCGGGGGGGCCGGGGTGAGCAGTTCTTC. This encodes CASSPPRGGRGEQFF.